This entry describes one TCR beta chain. What it binds is unknown. PCR employed 60 Vbeta and 13 Jbeta primers. Clones were sequenced by immunoSEQ multiplex PCR, and TCRdb holds only the in-frame ones, with some missing. This table holds some 90,000 clones, 60% to 80% found once. This sample stems from a study of cytomegalovirus exposure and HLA in healthy donors. Study results and caveats: Exclusion applied to some V segments, including TRBV6-2 and TRBV6-3, as they were indistinguishable. Available immune exposure information covered CMV serostatus only.

CDR1 is KGHSH and CDR2 is LQKENI in the germline V gene. The CDR3 loop spans 15 amino acids. The ends were cut back, 2 bases at V and 5 bases at J, with 15 bases in the middle. The sample comprised PBMCs. The clonotype was recovered from a female donor in good health and CMV-seronegative. This chain uses TRBV18 with TRBJ2-5, with TRBD2 as a possible D gene (6 bases). Here the CDR3 reads CASSPGGRDFETQYF. CDR3 nucleotides: TGTGCCAGCTCACCAGGTGGCAGGGACTTTGAGACCCAGTACTTC.